What follows are 27 T cell receptor beta chains derived from one specimen sequenced in a study of beta chain features in type 1 diabetes. Their cognate antigens are unknown. Study-level points and caveats: Type 1 diabetes patients showed a moderate but significant shortening of TCRB CDR3s in all four CD4+ subsets.

Expressed TCRB transcripts were sequenced after all isolated RNA was converted to cDNA. TCRdb's copy holds only in-frame clones and misses some; the assay was immunoSEQ multiplex PCR. The sample yields 100,000 to 150,000 clones, approximately 15% seen once. The sequencing sample was made of central memory CD4+ T cells from blood. All receptors derive from a man aged 18 to 30 with type 1 diabetes.

The chain employs TRBV5-1 and TRBJ2-7; D may be TRBD1 (6 bases). The germline V gene has CDR1 SGHRS and CDR2 YFSETQ. The CDR3 consists of 12 residues. Trimming took 2 bases from V and 6 from J, leaving 9 bases between them. CDR3 DNA sequence: TGCGCCAGCAGCTTCCTGACAGGCGAGCAGTACTTC. It specifies CASSFLTGEQYF.

The count of this clone is one. The rearrangement joins TRBV7-9 to TRBJ2-5; possibly TRBD2 for D (5 bases). The CDR3 loop spans 15 amino acids. The germline V and J ends were trimmed by 1 base and 4 bases, with 13 bases remaining between them. Germline assignment: CDR1 SEHNR and CDR2 FQNEAQ (reference sequence). The chain's CDR3 is CASSLVGSPGETQYF. The CDR3 coding sequence is TGTGCCAGCAGCTTAGTAGGGAGCCCGGGAGAGACCCAGTACTTC.

The V gene is TRBV4-2, the J gene TRBJ1-2; 7 nucleotides align to TRBD1. The CDR3 length is 15 residues. Trimming removed 2 bases from V and 4 bases from J; junction bases left unmatched: 7. From germline, CDR1 is LGHNA and CDR2 YNFKEQ. CDR3 residues: CASSQFRQGVYGYTF. CDR3 DNA: TGTGCCAGCAGCCAATTCCGACAGGGTGTCTATGGCTACACCTTC.

A few counts support this clone. J is TRBJ2-3 and V is TRBV29-1; D not resolved. The germline gives CDR1 SQVTM, CDR2 ANQGSEA. This CDR3 is 11 amino acids long. V lost 8 bases to trimming and J lost 5 bases, with 11 bases between them. CDR3 region: CSTQSEDTQYF. For the CDR3, the DNA is TGCAGCACCCAAAGCGAAGATACGCAGTATTTT.

This clone was recorded at least ten times. This chain uses TRBV27 with TRBJ2-4; TRBD1 or TRBD2 may be the D gene (7 bases each). V lost 7 bases to trimming and J lost 1 base, with 17 bases between them. The V gene's germline CDR1 is MNHEY and CDR2 SMNVEV (reference sequence). The CDR3 has 16 residues. As DNA, the CDR3 is TGTGCCAGCACTCCAGGGGGGGCGCCGGCCAAAAACATTCAGTACTTC. This translates into CASTPGGAPAKNIQYF.

The chain couples TRBV27 to TRBJ2-1; possible D gene TRBD2, 6 bases. The germline V gene encodes CDR1 MNHEY and CDR2 SMNVEV (reference sequence). Trimming shortened V by 5 bases and J by 1 base, and 12 bases separated the two germline ends. The CDR3 has 15 residues. CDR3 protein: CASSPLAGSYNEQFF. For the CDR3, the DNA is TGTGCCAGCAGTCCACTAGCAGGGTCCTACAATGAGCAGTTCTTC.

The V and J genes are TRBV6-5 and TRBJ2-1; 13 positions agree with TRBD2. The V gene end was trimmed by 6 bases and the J gene end by 5 bases; junction bases not matched to a gene: 4. CDR3 length: 15 amino acids. Germline V gives CDR1 MNHEY, CDR2 SVGAGI. For the CDR3, the DNA is TGTGCCAGCAGGGGAGGACTAGCGGGAGACAATGAGCAGTTCTTC. It is translated as CASRGGLAGDNEQFF.

This clone was counted only a few times. This chain links TRBV29-1 with TRBJ1-1; D remains ambiguous. CDR1 is SQVTM, CDR2 ANQGSEA, per germline. With 4 bases removed from V and 7 bases from J, the gap between germline ends came to 19 bases. This CDR3 has 14 amino acids. The CDR3 nucleotides are TGCAGCGTTGTTATTCCCTCGGGGTTTATTGAAGCTTTCTTT. Protein: CSVVIPSGFIEAFF.

Notes on this clone: Distinct nucleotide sequences in the sample also encode this CDR3. The chain carries TRBV20-1 and TRBJ2-4; no definite D call. CDR3 length: 10 amino acids. CDR1 is DFQATT and CDR2 is SNEGSKA in the germline V gene (reference sequence). V lost 6 bases to trimming and J lost 1 base, with 1 base between them. DNA of the CDR3: TGCAGTGCGGCCAAAAACATTCAGTACTTC. It codes for CSAAKNIQYF.

This clone turned up a few times. This chain links TRBV2 with TRBJ2-7; D uncertain. Germline loops: CDR1 SNHLY, CDR2 FYNNEI. The CDR3 sequence is 12 residues long. The germline V and J ends were trimmed by 5 bases and 2 bases, with 7 bases remaining between them. The CDR3 sequence: CASSLSAYEQYF. CDR3 DNA: TGTGCCAGCAGTTTGTCCGCCTACGAGCAGTACTTC.

This chain joins TRBV7-2 and TRBJ2-7; D may correspond to TRBD1 or TRBD2 (5 bases each). CDR1 is SGHTA, CDR2 FQGNSA, per germline. The CDR3 runs to 13 residues. V lost 5 bases and J lost 6, with 14 bases in between. The CDR3 DNA reads as TGTGCCAGCAGCCAGGACACCGGGGCCGAGCAGTACTTC. This codes for CASSQDTGAEQYF.

The rearrangement uses TRBV7-2 and TRBJ2-7; D is uncertain. Germline loops: CDR1 SGHTA, CDR2 FQGNSA. The V end lost 1 base, the J end lost 5 bases, and 6 bases lay between the germline ends. CDR3 length equals 12 residues. The CDR3 region has the DNA TGTGCCAGCAGCTTAGATCACCACGAGCAGTACTTC. Its translation is CASSLDHHEQYF. The full variable domain, in which reference TRBV7-2 and TRBJ2-7 provide the parts outside the CDR3, is GAGVSQSPSNKVTEKGKDVELRCDPISGHTALYWYRQSLGQGLEFLIYFQGNSAPDKSGLPSDRFSAERTGGSVSTLTIQRTQQEDSAVYLCASSLDHHEQYFGPGTRLTVT.

This clone was recorded a few times. This chain's CDR3 is CASRSGEKETQYF. DNA for the CDR3: TGTGCCAGCAGATCGGGCGAGAAAGAGACCCAGTACTTC. The rearrangement links TRBV13 to TRBJ2-5; D is undetermined. The CDR3 length is 13 residues. Deletions cut 6 bases from V and 3 bases from J, with 11 bases between. CDR1 is PRHDT, CDR2 FYEKMQ, per germline (reference sequence).

The rearrangement links TRBV6-6 to TRBJ2-1, with TRBD2 matching over 9 bases. The V and J ends lost 4 bases and 6 bases, in that order; junction bases with no gene match: 7. The CDR3 loop spans 15 amino acids. Germline CDR1 reads MNHNY; CDR2 reads SVGAGI (reference sequence). Here the CDR3 reads CASSSWTSEGNEQFF. The CDR3, as DNA: TGTGCCAGCAGTTCTTGGACTAGCGAAGGCAATGAGCAGTTCTTC.

This clone was seen repeatedly, ten times or more. The gene calls are TRBV30 and TRBJ2-3, with 8 bases that match TRBD2. The germline V gene encodes CDR1 GTSNPN and CDR2 SVGIG (reference sequence). CDR3 length: 14 residues. Germline trimming cut 3 bases from V and 5 bases from J; bases unmatched to any gene: 7. DNA of the CDR3: TGTGCCTGGAGGTGGACCAGCGGGAGAGATACGCAGTATTTT. Its translation is CAWRWTSGRDTQYF.

This clone appeared many times. The genes are TRBV18 and TRBJ2-7; tentative D call: TRBD2 (6 bases). The V end lost 6 bases, the J end lost 3 bases, and 18 bases lay between the germline ends. Germline lookup yields CDR1 KGHSH and CDR2 LQKENI. The CDR3 sequence is 15 residues long. DNA for the CDR3: TGTGCCAGCTCCCCCTCGGGACTCCTGTACTACGAGCAGTACTTC. Amino acids: CASSPSGLLYYEQYF.

This clone has only a few counts. The chain employs TRBV7-6 and TRBJ2-1; a weak D match, TRBD2 (5 bases). The germline CDR1 and CDR2 sequences are SGHVS and FNYEAQ. CDR3 length: 13 amino acids. The germline V and J ends were trimmed by 7 bases and 6 bases, with 13 bases remaining between them. The CDR3 bases are TGTGCCAGCAAGGCAGCTAGCTCCAATGAGCAGTTCTTC. It translates to CASKAASSNEQFF.

This clone was detected only a few times. The V gene is TRBV7-2, the J gene TRBJ2-3; D gene ambiguous. The CDR3 consists of 14 residues. Trimming took 1 base from V and 2 from J, leaving 7 bases between them. From germline, CDR1 is SGHTA and CDR2 FQGNSA. The CDR3 sequence is CASSLVGFTDTQYF. CDR3 bases: TGTGCCAGCAGCTTAGTGGGCTTCACAGATACGCAGTATTTT.

This clone turned up a few times. The chain uses TRBV6-6 and TRBJ2-2; D call uncertain. Trimming cost V 0 bases and J 0 bases, with 8 bases left between them. Per germline, CDR1 MNHNY and CDR2 SVGAGI (reference sequence). There are 16 residues in the CDR3. The CDR3 protein is CASSYSARTNTGELFF. Written as DNA, the CDR3 is TGTGCCAGCAGTTACTCTGCCAGAACGAACACCGGGGAGCTGTTTTTT.

This clone was detected only a few times. The rearrangement joins TRBV30 to TRBJ2-5; D remains unclear. The CDR3 is made up of 12 amino acids. Germline V gene data show CDR1 as GTSNPN and CDR2 as SVGIG (reference sequence). V was shortened by 4 bases and J by 1 base, with 7 bases between the two germline ends. CDR3 protein: CAWMNAQETQYF. The CDR3 nucleotides read TGTGCCTGGATGAACGCCCAAGAGACCCAGTACTTC.

This sequence joins TRBV30 and TRBJ1-2; 8 bases align to TRBD1. This CDR3 spans 13 amino acids. Germline lookup yields CDR1 GTSNPN and CDR2 SVGIG (reference sequence). V was clipped by 3 bases and J by 8 bases; unmatched bases: 8. The CDR3 sequence: CAWRSQGAGGYTF. The CDR3 bases are TGTGCCTGGAGATCCCAGGGGGCGGGAGGCTACACCTTC.

This clone occurred a few times. The chain combines TRBV18 with TRBJ2-1; no reliable D call. This CDR3 comprises 14 residues. The germline V gene encodes CDR1 KGHSH and CDR2 LQKENI. V was cut by 6 bases and J by 3 bases, with 12 bases left in between. The CDR3 DNA reads TGTGCCAGCTCGCCAGAAGCGAACTACAATGAGCAGTTCTTC. Amino acid sequence: CASSPEANYNEQFF.

With respect to this clone: The junction differs from germline at one of its ends, possibly a read error. The rearrangement uses TRBV7-8 and TRBJ1-4; 7 nucleotides line up with TRBD1. Germline V CDR1 and CDR2: SGHVS, FQNEAQ. The CDR3 sequence is 14 residues long. The CDR3 sequence: CASSQRDRDEKLLF. In DNA, the CDR3 is TGTGCCAGCAGCCAACGCGACAGGGATGAAAAACTGCTTTTT.

The table lists this clone with a count of one. J is TRBJ2-5 and V is TRBV4-3; D unclear. CDR1 LGHNA and CDR2 YSLEER come from the germline V gene. V shed 4 bases and J shed 4 bases, with 10 bases lying between them. The CDR3 has 13 residues. The CDR3 bases are TGCGCCAGCAGCCCGGGTCCCCTAGAGACCCAGTACTTC. Residues: CASSPGPLETQYF.

This clone appeared a few times. The rearrangement links TRBV29-1 to TRBJ2-7; D not resolved. Per germline, CDR1 SQVTM and CDR2 ANQGSEA. This CDR3 region has 14 residues. The V gene lost 4 bases and the J gene lost 0 bases, with 13 bases spanning the gap. The CDR3 nucleotides read TGCAGCGTTGCGTCGACGGCCTTCTCCTACGAGCAGTACTTC. As protein: CSVASTAFSYEQYF.

This clone showed up just once. The rearrangement uses TRBV11-2 and TRBJ2-1; 9 nucleotides align to TRBD1. CDR1 is SGHAT, CDR2 FQNNGV, per germline. The CDR3 has 16 amino acids. V was pared by 0 bases and J by 5 bases, with 5 bases of the junction left unmatched. In DNA form, the CDR3 reads TGTGCCAGCAGCTTAGACCGGGACAGGGATGACAATGAGCAGTTCTTC. This codes for CASSLDRDRDDNEQFF. Together with reference TRBV11-2 and TRBJ2-1, the CDR3 gives the full variable domain: EAGVAQSPRYKIIEKRQSVAFWCNPISGHATLYWYQQILGQGPKLLIQFQNNGVVDDSQLPKDRFSAERLKGVDSTLKIQPAKLEDSAVYLCASSLDRDRDDNEQFFGPGTRLTVL.

This clone was observed a few times. The genes are TRBV7-6 and TRBJ2-5, with D unresolved. The CDR3 loop spans 15 amino acids. Trimming removed 1 base from V and 2 bases from J, with 11 bases in between. Germline V gene sequence: CDR1 SGHVS, CDR2 FNYEAQ. This CDR3 reads CASSLGALVQETQYF. As DNA, the CDR3 is TGTGCCAGCAGCTTAGGGGCGCTGGTACAAGAGACCCAGTACTTC.